What follows describes a single TCR beta chain. With 5 bases clipped from V and 5 bases from J, the junction kept 7 bases outside the gene matches. This CDR3 spans 13 amino acids. Germline assignment: CDR1 GTSNPN and CDR2 SVGIG (reference sequence). The study recruited people aged roughly 18 to 95 years across approximately 25 US areas. For recovered donors of Cohort 3, there were two negative PCRs, clearance, or symptom resolution. The repertoire was sequenced with immunoSEQ multiplex PCR; TCRdb's copy has only in-frame clones and lacks some. The sample carries some 150,000 clones, 86% recorded once. This sample was included in a study of blood T cell repertoires in COVID-19.

The sample taken for sequencing was PBMCs or T cells enriched from blood (not recorded which). The chain couples TRBV30 to TRBJ2-5; 8 nucleotides match TRBD2. The source is a man over 45 who had recovered from COVID-19. The CDR3 protein is CAWAGGSGETQYF. CDR3 DNA sequence: TGTGCCTGGGCGGGGGGATCTGGGGAGACCCAGTACTTC. The full variable domain, completed using reference TRBV30 and TRBJ2-5, is SQTIHQWPATLVQPVGSPLSLECTVEGTSNPNLYWYRQAAGRGLQLLFYSVGIGQISSEVPQNLSASRPQDRQFILSSKKLLLSDSGFYLCAWAGGSGETQYFGPGTRLLVL.